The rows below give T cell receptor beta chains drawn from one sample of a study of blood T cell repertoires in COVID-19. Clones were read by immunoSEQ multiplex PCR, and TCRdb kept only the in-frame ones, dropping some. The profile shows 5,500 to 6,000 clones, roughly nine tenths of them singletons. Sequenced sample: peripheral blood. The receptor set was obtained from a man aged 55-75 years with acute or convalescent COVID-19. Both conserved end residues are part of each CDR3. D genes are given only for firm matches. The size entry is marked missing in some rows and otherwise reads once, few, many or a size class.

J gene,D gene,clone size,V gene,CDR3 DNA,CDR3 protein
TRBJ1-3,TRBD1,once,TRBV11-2,TGTGCCAGCAGAGTAGGGACAGGGCTATCCCTCGGGAAAATAAACACCATATATTTT,CASRVGTGLSLGKINTIYF
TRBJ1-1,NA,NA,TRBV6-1,TGTGCCAGCAGTGAACCCAGTGTGAACACTGAAGCTTTCTTT,CASSEPSVNTEAFF
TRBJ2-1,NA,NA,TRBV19,TGTGCCAGTAGTAACAGGATCCACAATGAGCAGTTCTTC,CASSNRIHNEQFF
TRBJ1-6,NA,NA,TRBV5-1,TGCGCCAGCAGCTTGGGGGAGGGAATGCATAATTCACCCCTCCACTTT,CASSLGEGMHNSPLHF
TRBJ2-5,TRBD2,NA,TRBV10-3,TGTGCCATGAGCCGGGGGGGCGGGGGCCAAGAGACCCAGTACTTC,CAMSRGGGGQETQYF
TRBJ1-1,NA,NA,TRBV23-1,TGCGCCAGCAGTCAAACAACTGAGCCGGGCACTGAAGCTTTCTTT,CASSQTTEPGTEAFF
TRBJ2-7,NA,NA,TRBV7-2,TGTGCCAGCAGCCCCCTCGCCAGTCGGAGTTACGAGCAGTACTTC,CASSPLASRSYEQYF
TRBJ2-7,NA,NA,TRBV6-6,TGTGCCAGCAGTTACCTAGCGCAAACCTACGAGCAGTACTTC,CASSYLAQTYEQYF
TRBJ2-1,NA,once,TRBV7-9,TGTGCCAGCAGCCTAGACGGCCCCCGGGGGTCCTACAATGAGCAGTTCTTC,CASSLDGPRGSYNEQFF
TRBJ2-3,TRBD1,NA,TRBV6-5,TGTGCCAGCAGTCGGACAGGGAGCACAGATACGCAGTATTTT,CASSRTGSTDTQYF
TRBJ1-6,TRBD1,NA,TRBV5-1,TGCGCCAGCAGCTTCGGACAGGGGGCTACACCCCTCCACTTT,CASSFGQGATPLHF
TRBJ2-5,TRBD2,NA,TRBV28,TGTGCCAGCAGTCCGCGCGGGAGGCTTCAAGAGACCCAGTACTTC,CASSPRGRLQETQYF
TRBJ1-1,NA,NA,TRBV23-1,TGCGCCAGCAGGGCGACAACGAACACTGAAGCTTTCTTT,CASRATTNTEAFF
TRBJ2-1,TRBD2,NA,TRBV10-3,TGTGCCATCAAGCTAGCGGGAGCGGATGAGCAGTTCTTC,CAIKLAGADEQFF
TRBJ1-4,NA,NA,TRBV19,TGTGCCAGCCGGGACATACCTAATGAAAAACTGTTTTTT,CASRDIPNEKLFF
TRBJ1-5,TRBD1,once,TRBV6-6,TGTGCCAGCAGTTACTCGACAGGGGGCCAGCCCCAGCATTTT,CASSYSTGGQPQHF
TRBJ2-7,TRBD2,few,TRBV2,TGTGCCAGCCTACTAGCGGACTATCTCTATACTTCCTACGAGCAGTACTTC,CASLLADYLYTSYEQYF
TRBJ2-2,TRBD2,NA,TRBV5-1,TGCGCCAGCAGCTCGGGGACTAGCGGGGGACAGGGGGAGCTGTTTTTT,CASSSGTSGGQGELFF
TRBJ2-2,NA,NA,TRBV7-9,TGTGCCAGCACCCCAAATAGGGGTATCTGGGGCACCGGGGAGCTGTTTTTT,CASTPNRGIWGTGELFF
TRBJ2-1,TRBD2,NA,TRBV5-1,TGCGCCAGCAGCTTTCCCGGGGGGAACAATGAGCAGTTCTTC,CASSFPGGNNEQFF
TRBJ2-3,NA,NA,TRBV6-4,TGTGCCAGCAGCCGTCGGGCGGGCCCCAACACAGATACGCAGTATTTT,CASSRRAGPNTDTQYF
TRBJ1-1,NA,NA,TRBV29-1,TGCAGCGTTGATTCAGGTCGTGGTACTGAAGCTTTCTTT,CSVDSGRGTEAFF